The clone carrying this T cell receptor (beta chain) was picked up one time. The data originate from a study of cytotoxic CD8 clonotypes in ibrutinib-treated CLL. Method: immunoSEQ multiplex PCR; TCRdb's copy keeps in-frame clones and lacks some. The table includes about 74,000 clones, over 75% detected once. V lost 4 bases and J lost 9, with 16 bases in between. The CDR3 loop spans 15 amino acids. Germline-derived CDR1 and CDR2 are SEHNR and FQNEAQ (reference sequence). The receptor comes from a human donor with chronic lymphocytic leukemia. This material consisted of PBMCs, taken at disease progression, from a patient treated with ibrutinib. The chain joins TRBV7-9 to TRBJ1-6, with TRBD1 as a possible D gene (6 bases). CDR3: CASSSEQGGSSPLHF. The CDR3 coding sequence is TGTGCCAGCAGCTCAGAACAGGGCGGTAGTTCACCCCTCCACTTT.